This TCR beta chain was sequenced during a study of CD8 T cells in Susac syndrome (dated by TCRdb to between 2017 and 2020). A note on the overall study: Of the Susac syndrome patients who were sequenced, roughly 6 had clinically active disease and roughly 8 were in clinical remission. At the time of blood withdrawal, Susac syndrome patients were either therapy-naive, taking corticosteroids (with some also receiving IVIg), or on IVIg alone. The study used repertoire sequencing to test whether antigen drove CD8+ T cell activation and differentiation in Susac syndrome. The study compared CD8+ T cell repertoire clonality among eleven to twelve healthy donors, roughly 14 Susac syndrome patients and some 16 multiple sclerosis patients. Study-level results and caveats: The study acknowledged that relatively few individuals were included in the TCR sequencing and HLA analysis. Around 15 and five Susac-specific public clones were found in the total CD8+ and CD8+ TEMRA repertoires, respectively. Susac syndrome CD8+ repertoires showed clonal expansion, highest in CD8+ TEMRA cells and greater in clinically active than remitting patients.

From the cysteine up to the phenylalanine, the CDR3 has a length of 15 residues. The entry retains the CDR3 DNA only, 45 bases that are in frame from base 1. V loses 1 base at its end and J loses 1 base; junction bases beyond the gene matches: 3. Reading the germline V gene (reference sequence) gives CDR1 LNHNV and CDR2 YYDKDF. This clonotype was detected once. It lacks a known antigen. Per-nucleotide qualities are absent, and no much larger clonotype sits a single base away. A single read offers scant evidence. RNA was extracted with the RNeasy kit and 0.5 to 1 ug was reverse transcribed using random hexamers. TCR beta CDR3 regions were amplified with the immunoSEQ multiplex PCR assay covering 54 Vbeta and 13 Jbeta segments. PCR amplification bias was corrected by using a synthetic template baseline for primer optimization and computational correction. As for the original processing: Only productive sequences were kept, with reads annotated to V, D and J genes according to IMGT and analyzed in immunoSEQ Analyzer. Clonality was computed as one minus Shannon entropy normalized by log2 of the number of productive unique sequences. For each patient and control, public and private clones were evaluated among the 100 most prevalent clones. A clone was defined as Susac-specific if it was absent from the healthy and MS cohorts, from some 980 published viral clones and from other ImmuneACCESS disease sequences. TCRdb reprocessed the public reads (quality trimming at Q25 with fastp, clone calling with MiXCR) and kept in-frame beta chains. Each CDR3 protein appears once, grouped with its most common genes and DNA. The V and J calls follow TCRdb's processing rather than the paper's. This sample lists approximately 94,000 distinct CDR3 sequences; approximately 95% were detected once. 0.25% to 0.35% of the sample belongs to the ten largest clones.

High-throughput TCR beta sequencing profiled peripheral blood CD8+ and CD4+ T cells from healthy donors, Susac syndrome patients and multiple sclerosis patients. The Susac syndrome patients fulfilled recently defined diagnostic criteria for definite or probable disease. Bulk CD8+ and CD4+ T cells were purified magnetically by negative isolation, whereas CD8+ TEMRA cells were enriched by FACS. Blood was collected in EDTA tubes and processed within 24 hours, with PBMCs isolated through density gradient centrifugation. PBMCs intended for TCR sequencing were cryopreserved in liquid nitrogen and thawed later in a water bath at 37 degrees C. The sorted or isolated CD4+, CD8+ and CD8+ TEMRA cells reached a purity of at least 90%.

The sequence came from a human donor with Susac syndrome. The rearrangement combines TRBV15 with TRBJ1-1; 7 bases in the middle match TRBD1. The sequenced sample was CD8+ T cells from PBMCs. DNA sequence: TGTGCCACCAGCAGAGTGGCAGGGGGGAACACTGAAGCTTTCTTT. Its protein product is CATSRVAGGNTEAFF. The CDR3 plus the reference TRBV15 and TRBJ1-1 genes for the other parts give the full variable domain: DAMVIQNPRYQVTQFGKPVTLSCSQTLNHNVMYWYQQKSSQAPKLLFHYYDKDFNNEADTPDNFQSRRPNTSFCFLDIRSPGLGDTAMYLCATSRVAGGNTEAFFGQGTRLTVV.